This T cell receptor beta chain was documented in a study of cytomegalovirus exposure and HLA in healthy donors. For the study at large: Drawn from HLA-typed donors, around 85 million unique TCRs were held in an early data release. Study results and caveats: In a later analysis, an Asian-associated ancestry cluster reportedly showed fewer N-insertions than the 666-donor mean.

V was trimmed by 3 bases and J by 3 bases, leaving 16 bases between them. CDR3 size: 15 residues. Germline V gives CDR1 SGDLS, CDR2 YYNGEE. Donors in the study were healthy people who gave bone marrow. Vbeta (60) and Jbeta (13) primers were used in the PCR. The assay was immunoSEQ multiplex PCR, and TCRdb's table has in-frame clones only and misses some. Found here are about 170,000 clones, around 72% of them singletons; the top ten hold roughly 7.1%. Details on this clone: The antigen remains undetermined.

The specimen sequenced was PBMCs. The J gene is TRBJ2-7, the V gene TRBV9; possibly TRBD1 for D (8 bases). This sequence was found in a man aged 35 to 55 in good health and CMV-seropositive. As DNA, the CDR3 is TGTGCCAGCAGCGCGGGGGGACAGGCCAACTACGAGCAGTACTTC. As protein: CASSAGGQANYEQYF.